These 11 T cell receptor beta chains were all obtained from the same sample, sequenced in a study of blood T cells in healthy people across ages. Together with a sample-barcoded 5' primer, a J-beta primer mix was included in a second PCR lasting about 7 to 12 cycles. TCRdb analysed the 5' RACE reads with MiXCR anew, one entry per CDR3 protein. This sample carries 850,000 to 950,000 distinct CDR3 sequences, 29% of them seen once, and the ten largest clones take about 18%. What was sequenced was blood. These receptors were obtained from a woman of 80 years or more in good health.

The rearrangement uses TRBV9 and TRBJ2-5; TRBD2 matches 7 bases. The J call is in doubt because the DNA end fits TRBJ2-7 better. CDR1 SGDLS and CDR2 YYNGEE come from the germline V gene. The CDR3 spans 14 residues. The CDR3 coding sequence is TGTGCCAGCAGCCGAAGCGCGGGAGCCTACGAGCAGTACTTC. It codes for CASSRSAGAYEQYF.

This clonotype appeared a few times. A much larger clone differs by one base, so this may be a read error. The chain carries TRBV20-1 and TRBJ2-5; D not certain. Per the germline V gene, CDR1 is DFQATT and CDR2 is SNEGSKA (reference sequence). The CDR3 runs to 15 residues. Trimming took off 2 bases at V and 4 bases at J, with 17 bases between the two ends. DNA for the CDR3: TGCAGTGCTAGAAAATCAGCGCGGCCGGGAGAGACCCAGTACTTC. Amino acids: CSARKSARPGETQYF.

This clonotype appeared many times. The rearrangement uses TRBV7-2 and TRBJ2-6, with 8 bases matching TRBD2. CDR3 length equals 18 residues. The germline gives CDR1 SGHTA, CDR2 FQGNSA. Trimming removed 5 bases from V and 0 bases from J; junction bases left unmatched: 9. The CDR3 region is CASSPRGGALSGANVLTF. DNA of the CDR3: TGTGCCAGCAGCCCCCGGGGGGGGGCTCTCTCTGGGGCCAACGTCCTGACTTTC.

On this clonotype itself: Just one base apart from a much larger clone, this may be a read error. The chain joins TRBV29-1 to TRBJ2-3, with 8 bases fitting TRBD2. V was pared by 4 bases and J by 2 bases, with 5 bases of the junction left unmatched. CDR1 SQVTM and CDR2 ANQGSEA come from the germline V gene. CDR3 length equals 14 residues. The CDR3 sequence is CSVANGGVTDTQYF. The CDR3 coding sequence is TGCAGCGTTGCTAACGGGGGGGTCACAGATACGCAGTATTTT.

This rearrangement joins TRBV7-9 to TRBJ2-7; D is unclear. The CDR3 is 14 amino acids. V was trimmed by 3 bases and J by 3 bases, leaving 12 bases between them. CDR1 and CDR2 from the germline V gene are SEHNR and FQNEAQ (reference sequence). The CDR3 DNA is TGTGCCAGCAGCTTGAGTGCGAATAACTACGAGCAGTACTTC. Its protein product is CASSLSANNYEQYF.

This clonotype was seen ten or more times. CDR3 amino acids: CASSYGGASSYEQYF. The DNA of the CDR3 is TGTGCCAGCAGTTACGGGGGGGCCAGCTCCTACGAGCAGTACTTC. V is TRBV6-2 or TRBV6-3 and J is TRBJ2-7; possibly TRBD2 for D (7 bases). CDR3 length: 15 residues. Trimming took off 2 bases at V and 0 bases at J, with 11 bases between the two ends. The germline V gene encodes CDR1 MNHEY and CDR2 SVGEGT.

Points on this clonotype: The junction differs from germline at one of its ends, possibly a read error. The V call is TRBV14, the J call TRBJ2-4; D is undetermined. This CDR3 is 13 amino acids long. Germline assignment: CDR1 SGHDN and CDR2 FVKESK. CDR3 bases: TGTGCCAGCAGCCCGACCCTCAAAGACATTCAGTACTTC. This gives the protein CASSPTLKDIQYF.

This clonotype was observed a few times. A clone one base away is much larger, so this may be a read error. J is TRBJ2-6 and V is TRBV20-1; TRBD1 is a possible D gene (5 bases). The CDR3 runs to 17 residues. Germline loops: CDR1 DFQATT, CDR2 SNEGSKA (reference sequence). Written as DNA, the CDR3 is TGCAGTGCTAGAGCTGGAATTATGCACTCTGGGGCCAACGTCCGGACTTTC. Protein product: CSARAGIMHSGANVRTF.

In this sample, this clonotype turned up a few times. A read error is possible here, since a much larger clone lies one base away. The chain joins TRBV11-2 to TRBJ2-5; 8 bases are shared with TRBD1. V was clipped by 6 bases and J by 11 bases; unmatched bases: 17. The CDR3 totals 15 residues. Germline loops: CDR1 SGHAT, CDR2 FQNNGV. The DNA of the CDR3 is TGTGCCAGCAGACAACTTACTGGACAGGGCAATGAGCAGTACTTC. It codes for CASRQLTGQGNEQYF.

This clonotype turned up a few times. The gene calls are TRBV6-5 and TRBJ1-2; D gene ambiguous. The CDR3 is made up of 12 amino acids. CDR1 is MNHEY, CDR2 SVGAGI, per germline. V lost 4 bases and J 7 bases, leaving 10 bases between the germline ends. Here the CDR3 reads CASSSAEGGYTF. The CDR3 coding sequence is TGTGCCAGCAGTTCCGCGGAGGGTGGCTACACCTTC.

As regards this clonotype: Since a much larger clone is just one base distant, this may be a read error. The rearrangement links TRBV12-3 or TRBV12-4 to TRBJ2-1; possible D gene TRBD2, 5 bases. The CDR3 is 15 amino acids. Trimming pared 7 bases from V and 7 bases from J, leaving 20 bases between. As DNA, the CDR3 is TGTGCCAGCACCACTGCGGGCATCGTGACGAATGAGCAGTTCTTC. Protein product: CASTTAGIVTNEQFF.